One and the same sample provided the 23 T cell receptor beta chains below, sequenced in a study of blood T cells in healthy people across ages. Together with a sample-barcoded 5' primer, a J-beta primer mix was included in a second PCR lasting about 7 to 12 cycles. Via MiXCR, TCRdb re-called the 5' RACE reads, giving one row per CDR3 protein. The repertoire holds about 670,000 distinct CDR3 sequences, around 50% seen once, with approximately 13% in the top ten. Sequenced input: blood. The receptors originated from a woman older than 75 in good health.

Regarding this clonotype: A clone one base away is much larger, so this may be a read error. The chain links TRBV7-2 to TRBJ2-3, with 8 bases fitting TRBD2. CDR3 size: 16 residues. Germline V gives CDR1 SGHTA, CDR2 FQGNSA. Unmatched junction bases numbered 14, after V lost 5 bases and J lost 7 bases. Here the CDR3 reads CASSQIPRAGVYTQYF. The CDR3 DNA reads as TGTGCCAGCAGCCAAATCCCACGAGCGGGAGTGTATACGCAGTATTTT.

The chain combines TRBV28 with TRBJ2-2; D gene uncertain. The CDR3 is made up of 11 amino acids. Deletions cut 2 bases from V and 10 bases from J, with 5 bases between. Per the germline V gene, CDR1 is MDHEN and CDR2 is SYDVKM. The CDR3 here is CASSLKKELFF. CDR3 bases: TGTGCCAGCAGTTTAAAGAAGGAGCTGTTTTTT.

Here the CDR3 DNA reads TGTGCCAGCAGCGAGGACAGATCTGGGGCCAACGTCCTGACTTTC. As protein: CASSEDRSGANVLTF. The gene calls are TRBV7-9 and TRBJ2-6, with a weak D call TRBD1 (6 bases). The CDR3 is 15 residues long. Germline CDR1 SEHNR, CDR2 FQNEAQ (reference sequence). Trimming cost V 5 bases and J 1 base, with 9 bases left between them.

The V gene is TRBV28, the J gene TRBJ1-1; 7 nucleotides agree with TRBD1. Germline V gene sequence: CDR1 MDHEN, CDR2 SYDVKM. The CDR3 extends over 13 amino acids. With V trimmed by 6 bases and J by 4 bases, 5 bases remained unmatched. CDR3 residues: CASRRQGSTEAFF. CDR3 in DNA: TGTGCCAGCAGGCGACAGGGTTCCACTGAAGCTTTCTTT. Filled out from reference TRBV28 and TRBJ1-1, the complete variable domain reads DVKVTQSSRYLVKRTGEKVFLECVQDMDHENMFWYRQDPGLGLRLIYFSYDVKMKEKGDIPEGYSVSREKKERFSLILESASTNQTSMYLCASRRQGSTEAFFGQGTRLTVV.

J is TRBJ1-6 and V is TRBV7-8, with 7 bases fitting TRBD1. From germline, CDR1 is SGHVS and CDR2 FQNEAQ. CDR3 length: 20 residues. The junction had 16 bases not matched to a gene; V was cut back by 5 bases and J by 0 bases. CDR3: CASSTRLPMTGSSYNSPLHF. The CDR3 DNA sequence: TGTGCCAGCAGCACCCGGTTACCAATGACAGGGAGCTCCTATAATTCACCCCTCCACTTT.

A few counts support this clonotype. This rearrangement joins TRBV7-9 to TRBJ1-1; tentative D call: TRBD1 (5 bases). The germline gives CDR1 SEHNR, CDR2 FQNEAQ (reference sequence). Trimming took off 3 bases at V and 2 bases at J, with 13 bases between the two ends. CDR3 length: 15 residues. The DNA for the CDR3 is TGTGCCAGCAGCTTCCGGGGCCCGACCAACACTGAAGCTTTCTTT. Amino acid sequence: CASSFRGPTNTEAFF.

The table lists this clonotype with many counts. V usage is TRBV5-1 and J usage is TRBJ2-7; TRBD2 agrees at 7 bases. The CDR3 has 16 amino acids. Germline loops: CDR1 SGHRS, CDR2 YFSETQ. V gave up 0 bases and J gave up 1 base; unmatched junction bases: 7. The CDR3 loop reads CASSLATGDYSYEQYF. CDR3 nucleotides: TGCGCCAGCAGCTTGGCGACGGGGGACTATTCCTACGAGCAGTACTTC. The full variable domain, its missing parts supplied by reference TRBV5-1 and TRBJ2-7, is KAGVTQTPRYLIKTRGQQVTLSCSPISGHRSVSWYQQTPGQGLQFLFEYFSETQRNKGNFPGRFSGRQFSNSRSEMNVSTLELGDSALYLCASSLATGDYSYEQYFGPGTRLTVT.

Here the CDR3 reads CASRLNFRGATGSPLHF. DNA of the CDR3: TGTGCCAGCAGACTAAACTTTAGGGGGGCAACAGGATCACCCCTCCACTTT. V usage is TRBV27 and J usage is TRBJ1-6; perhaps TRBD1 as D (6 bases). The CDR3 is 17 residues long. Between the trimmed V and J ends, which lost 6 bases and 10 bases, there was a span of 25 bases. The germline CDR1 and CDR2 sequences are MNHEY and SMNVEV (reference sequence).

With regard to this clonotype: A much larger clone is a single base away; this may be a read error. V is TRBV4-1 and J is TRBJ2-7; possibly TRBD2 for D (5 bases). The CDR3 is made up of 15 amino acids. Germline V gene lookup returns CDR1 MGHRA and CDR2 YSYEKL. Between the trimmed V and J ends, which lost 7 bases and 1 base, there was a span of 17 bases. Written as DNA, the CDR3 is TGCGCCAGCAACACGCACCCAGGACTTTCCTACGAGCAGTACTTC. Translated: CASNTHPGLSYEQYF.

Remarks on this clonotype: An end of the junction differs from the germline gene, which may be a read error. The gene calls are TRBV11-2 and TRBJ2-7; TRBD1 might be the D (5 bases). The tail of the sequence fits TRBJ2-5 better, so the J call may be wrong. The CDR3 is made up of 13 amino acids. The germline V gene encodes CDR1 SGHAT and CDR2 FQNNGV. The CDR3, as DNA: TGTGCCAGCACCTTAGACAGTGAAGAGACCCAGTACTTC. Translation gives CASTLDSEETQYF.

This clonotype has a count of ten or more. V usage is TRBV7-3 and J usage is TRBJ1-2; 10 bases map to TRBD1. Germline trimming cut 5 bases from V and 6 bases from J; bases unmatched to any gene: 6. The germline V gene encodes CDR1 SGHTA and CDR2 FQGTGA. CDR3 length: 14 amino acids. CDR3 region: CASSLTGGRDGYTF. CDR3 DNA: TGTGCCAGCAGCCTGACAGGGGGCCGAGATGGCTACACCTTC.

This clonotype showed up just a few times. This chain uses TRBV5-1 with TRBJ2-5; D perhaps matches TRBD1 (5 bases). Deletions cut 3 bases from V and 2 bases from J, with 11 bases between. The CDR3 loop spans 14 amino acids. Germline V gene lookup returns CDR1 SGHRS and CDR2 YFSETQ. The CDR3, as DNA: TGCGCCAGCAGCTACGGACAAGGTCAAGAGACCCAGTACTTC. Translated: CASSYGQGQETQYF.

The CDR3 DNA is TGCGCCAGCAGCTTGGAGCGGGGGGGCCTGGATGGGACAAACAATGAGCAGTTCTTC. Amino acid sequence: CASSLERGGLDGTNNEQFF. The rearrangement uses TRBV5-1 and TRBJ2-1; 10 bases match TRBD2. CDR1 SGHRS and CDR2 YFSETQ come from the germline V gene. There are 19 residues in the CDR3. V trimming: 0 bases; J trimming: 5 bases; junction bases outside the gene matches: 14.

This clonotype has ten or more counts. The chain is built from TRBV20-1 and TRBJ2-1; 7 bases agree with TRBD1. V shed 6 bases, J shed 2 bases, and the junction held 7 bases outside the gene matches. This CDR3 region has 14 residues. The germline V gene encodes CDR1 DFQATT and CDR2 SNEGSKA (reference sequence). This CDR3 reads CSANPGTAYNEQFF. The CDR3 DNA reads TGCAGTGCCAACCCCGGGACAGCCTACAATGAGCAGTTCTTC.

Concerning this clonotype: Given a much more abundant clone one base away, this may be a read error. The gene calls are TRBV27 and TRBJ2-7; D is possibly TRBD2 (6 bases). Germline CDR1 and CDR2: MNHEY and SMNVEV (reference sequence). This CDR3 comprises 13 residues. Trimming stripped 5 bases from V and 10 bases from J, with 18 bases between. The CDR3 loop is CASSVDNGTPQYF. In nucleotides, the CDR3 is TGTGCCAGCAGTGTAGACAACGGGACTCCCCAGTACTTC.

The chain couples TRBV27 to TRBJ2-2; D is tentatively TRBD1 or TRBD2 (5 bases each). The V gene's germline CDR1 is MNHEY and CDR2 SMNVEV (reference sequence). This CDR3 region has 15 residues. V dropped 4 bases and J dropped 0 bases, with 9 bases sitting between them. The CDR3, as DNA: TGTGCCAGCAGTTCCGTGGGACCGAACACCGGGGAGCTGTTTTTT. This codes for CASSSVGPNTGELFF.

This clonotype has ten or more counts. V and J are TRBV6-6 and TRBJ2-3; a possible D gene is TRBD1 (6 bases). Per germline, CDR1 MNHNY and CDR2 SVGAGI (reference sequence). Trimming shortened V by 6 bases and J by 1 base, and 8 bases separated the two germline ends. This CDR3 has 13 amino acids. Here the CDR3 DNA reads TGTGCCAGCAGGCGGACAGGCACAGATACGCAGTATTTT. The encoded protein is CASRRTGTDTQYF.

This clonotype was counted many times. The CDR3: CASSETGGPYNEQFF. The CDR3 bases are TGTGCCAGCAGTGAAACGGGAGGGCCTTACAATGAGCAGTTCTTC. This sequence joins TRBV2 and TRBJ2-1; 8 nucleotides match TRBD2. V gave up 2 bases and J gave up 4 bases; unmatched junction bases: 4. Per the germline V gene, CDR1 is SNHLY and CDR2 is FYNNEI. This CDR3 is 15 amino acids long. The full variable domain, rest sourced from reference TRBV2 and TRBJ2-1, is EPEVTQTPSHQVTQMGQEVILRCVPISNHLYFYWYRQILGQKVEFLVSFYNNEISEKSEIFDDQFSVERPDGSNFTLKIRSTKLEDSAMYFCASSETGGPYNEQFFGPGTRLTVL.

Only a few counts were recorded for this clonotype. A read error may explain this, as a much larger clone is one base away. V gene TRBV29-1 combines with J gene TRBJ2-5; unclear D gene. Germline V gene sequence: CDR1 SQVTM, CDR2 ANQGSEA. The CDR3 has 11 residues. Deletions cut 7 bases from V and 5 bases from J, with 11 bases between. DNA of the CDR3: TGCAGCGGTGAGAGCAAGGAGACCCAGTACTTC. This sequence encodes CSGESKETQYF.

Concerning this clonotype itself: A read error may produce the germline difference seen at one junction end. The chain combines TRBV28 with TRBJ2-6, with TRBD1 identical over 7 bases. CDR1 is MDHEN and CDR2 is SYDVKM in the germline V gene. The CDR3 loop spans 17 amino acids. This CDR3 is CAGSPGQKSSGANVLTF. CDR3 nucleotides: TGTGCCGGCAGCCCGGGACAGAAGAGCTCGGGGGCCAACGTCCTGACTTTC.

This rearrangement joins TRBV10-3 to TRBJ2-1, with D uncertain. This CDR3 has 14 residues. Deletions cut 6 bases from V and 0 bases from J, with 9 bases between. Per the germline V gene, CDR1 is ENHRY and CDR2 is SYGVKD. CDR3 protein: CAIRDPRSYNEQFF. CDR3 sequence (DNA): TGTGCCATCAGAGACCCTCGCTCCTACAATGAGCAGTTCTTC.

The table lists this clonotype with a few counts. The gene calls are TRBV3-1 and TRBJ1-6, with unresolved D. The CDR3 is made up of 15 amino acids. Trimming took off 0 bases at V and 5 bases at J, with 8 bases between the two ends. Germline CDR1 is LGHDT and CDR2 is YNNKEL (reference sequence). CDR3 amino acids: CASSQELRDNSPLHF. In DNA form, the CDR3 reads TGTGCCAGCAGCCAAGAACTAAGGGATAATTCACCCCTCCACTTT.

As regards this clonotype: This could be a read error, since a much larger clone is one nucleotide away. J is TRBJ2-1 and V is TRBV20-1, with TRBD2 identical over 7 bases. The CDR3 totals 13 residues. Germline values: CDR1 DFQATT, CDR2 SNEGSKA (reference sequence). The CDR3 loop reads CSARGGYYNVQFF. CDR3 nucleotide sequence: TGCAGTGCTAGGGGGGGGTACTACAATGTGCAGTTCTTC.